These 14 T cell receptor beta chains were sequenced from one sample in a study of metastatic and nonmetastatic thyroid tumors. There were no patients who had received any treatment before thyroid surgery. MiXCR reprocessed the PCR reads for TCRdb. This sample yields around 50,000 clones, of which roughly 29% are seen a single time; approximately 15% belongs to the top ten. The sample was blood. The receptors derive from a female donor with papillary thyroid cancer or a benign thyroid nodule (not recorded which). Some clones in this sample may be carry-over from other donors' samples.

CDR3 nucleotides: TGTGCCAGCAGTTTTTTAGAACAGGGGGACACCGGGGAGCTGTTTTTT. Its translation: CASSFLEQGDTGELFF. V and J are TRBV12-3 or TRBV12-4 and TRBJ2-2; TRBD1 matches at 8 bases. J was trimmed by 3 bases and V by 3 bases; bases with no gene match: 6. The CDR3 is made up of 16 amino acids.

V gene TRBV28 combines with J gene TRBJ2-3; D possibly corresponds to TRBD2 (6 bases). Trimming stripped 5 bases from V and 1 base from J, with 16 bases between. The CDR3 sequence is 16 residues long. From germline, CDR1 is MDHEN and CDR2 SYDVKM. The CDR3 loop reads CASSSMEGPGTDTQYF. The CDR3 region has the DNA TGTGCCAGCAGTAGCATGGAGGGTCCAGGCACAGATACGCAGTATTTT.

There are a few counts of this clone. The V gene is TRBV19, the J gene TRBJ2-7; D unclear. The CDR3 runs 13 residues. The germline CDR1 and CDR2 sequences are LNHDA and SQIVND (reference sequence). V shed 0 bases and J shed 6 bases, with 9 bases lying between them. The chain's CDR3 is CASSIDGRAEQYF. In DNA, the CDR3 is TGTGCCAGTAGTATAGACGGAAGGGCCGAGCAGTACTTC.

The rearrangement uses TRBV11-2 and TRBJ2-2, with D tentatively TRBD2 (6 bases). Trimming stripped 1 base from V and 0 bases from J, with 9 bases between. Per the germline V gene, CDR1 is SGHAT and CDR2 is FQNNGV. This CDR3 has 16 residues. The CDR3 protein is CASSLVAESNTGELFF. CDR3 nucleotides: TGTGCCAGCAGCTTAGTAGCGGAGTCGAACACCGGGGAGCTGTTTTTT.

In its sample, this clone is medium-sized (0.01 to 0.1%). The chain joins TRBV28 to TRBJ2-5; 7 positions match TRBD1. CDR3 length: 14 amino acids. The germline gives CDR1 MDHEN, CDR2 SYDVKM. V lost 3 bases and J lost 4; bases outside the gene matches: 5. CDR3: CASSFRGLGETQYF. CDR3 nucleotide sequence: TGTGCCAGCAGTTTTAGGGGGCTAGGAGAGACCCAGTACTTC.

Only a few counts were recorded for this clone. The chain uses TRBV20-1 and TRBJ2-1, with D perhaps TRBD2 (5 bases). Germline CDR1 DFQATT, CDR2 SNEGSKA (reference sequence). The CDR3 is 14 residues long. V was clipped by 3 bases and J by 7 bases, with 16 bases between them. CDR3 amino acids: CSASYGLPFNEQFF. The CDR3 nucleotides read TGCAGTGCTAGCTACGGACTTCCATTTAATGAGCAGTTCTTC.

The table lists this clone with many counts. This chain uses TRBV7-9 with TRBJ1-1; no definite D call. Trimming took off 3 bases at V and 5 bases at J, with 10 bases between the two ends. This CDR3 has 13 residues. The germline gives CDR1 SEHNR, CDR2 FQNEAQ (reference sequence). CDR3 in amino acids: CASSLKGVTEAFF. DNA for the CDR3: TGTGCCAGCAGCTTGAAGGGAGTTACTGAAGCTTTCTTT. Together with reference TRBV7-9 and TRBJ1-1, the CDR3 gives the full variable domain: DTGVSQNPRHKITKRGQNVTFRCDPISEHNRLYWYRQTLGQGPEFLTYFQNEAQLEKSRLLSDRFSAERPKGSFSTLEIQRTEQGDSAMYLCASSLKGVTEAFFGQGTRLTVV.

This chain joins TRBV11-3 and TRBJ1-1; 8 bases match TRBD1. The CDR3 covers 15 residues. V lost 1 base to trimming and J lost 4 bases; unmatched junction nucleotides: 5. Germline CDR1 is SGHNT and CDR2 is YENEEA. The CDR3 coding sequence is TGTGCCAGCAGCTTAGGACAGGGGTCGGGCACTGAAGCTTTCTTT. It codes for CASSLGQGSGTEAFF.

The chain links TRBV12-3 or TRBV12-4 to TRBJ2-7; D gene uncertain. The CDR3 totals 12 residues. V lost 0 bases and J 4 bases, leaving 4 bases between the germline ends. The CDR3 region is CASSLAGYEQYF. Here the CDR3 DNA reads TGTGCCAGCAGTTTAGCTGGGTACGAGCAGTACTTC.

The chain uses TRBV2 and TRBJ2-5; perhaps TRBD2 as D (5 bases). Between the trimmed V and J ends, which lost 7 bases and 2 bases, there was a span of 17 bases. Germline loops: CDR1 SNHLY, CDR2 FYNNEI. This CDR3 spans 15 amino acids. This CDR3 reads CASTGAEILQETQYF. The CDR3, as DNA: TGTGCCAGCACCGGAGCGGAGATTCTACAAGAGACCCAGTACTTC.

This clone has just a few counts. The chain has TRBV27 and TRBJ2-2, with a tentative D call TRBD1 (6 bases). The germline CDR1 and CDR2 sequences are MNHEY and SMNVEV (reference sequence). V lost 5 bases, J lost 7 bases, and 17 bases lay in between. The CDR3 consists of 15 residues. The CDR3 DNA sequence: TGTGCCAGCAGTATTATACAGGGTTCGGTCGGGGAGCTGTTTTTT. Translating gives CASSIIQGSVGELFF.

As regards this clone: An end of the junction differs from the germline gene, which may be a read error. Additional DNA sequences in this sample encode the identical CDR3. The CDR3 nucleotides read TGTGCCAGCAGTTACGGACAGCACTATGGCTACACCTTT. Its protein is CASSYGQHYGYTF. The chain joins TRBV6-5 to TRBJ1-2; maybe TRBD1 (6 bases). Germline CDR1 MNHEY, CDR2 SVGAGI. The CDR3 is 13 amino acids.

The table lists this clone with a few counts. The V and J genes are TRBV6-1 and TRBJ2-7, with 14 bases lining up with TRBD2. Germline V gives CDR1 MNHNS, CDR2 SASEGT. V lost 8 bases to trimming and J lost 7 bases; unmatched junction nucleotides: 10. CDR3 size: 15 residues. CDR3 sequence (DNA): TGTGCCAGCGGAGGACTAGCGGGAGGTACGGGAGAGCAGTACTTC. Translated, it gives CASGGLAGGTGEQYF.

This clone was picked up many times. The chain has TRBV7-2 and TRBJ2-3; tentatively, D is TRBD2 (7 bases). Germline V gene lookup returns CDR1 SGHTA and CDR2 FQGNSA. V was cut by 9 bases and J by 5 bases, with 18 bases left in between. This CDR3 has 14 residues. CDR3 DNA sequence: TGTGCCAGTGACTCCGGGGGGCGTGAAGATACGCAGTATTTT. This encodes CASDSGGREDTQYF.